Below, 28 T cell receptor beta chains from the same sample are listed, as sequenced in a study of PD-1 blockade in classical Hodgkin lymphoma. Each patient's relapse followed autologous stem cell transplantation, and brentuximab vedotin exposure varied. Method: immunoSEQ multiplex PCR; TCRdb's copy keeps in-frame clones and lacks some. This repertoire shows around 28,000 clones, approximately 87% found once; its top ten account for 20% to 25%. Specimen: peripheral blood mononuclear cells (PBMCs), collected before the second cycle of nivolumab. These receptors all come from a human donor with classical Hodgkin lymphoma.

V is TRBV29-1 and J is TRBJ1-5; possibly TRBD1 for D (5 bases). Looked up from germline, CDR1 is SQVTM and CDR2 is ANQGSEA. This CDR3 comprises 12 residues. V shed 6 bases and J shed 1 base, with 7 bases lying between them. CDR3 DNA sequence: TGCAGCGTCAGGGAAAGCAATCAGCCCCAGCATTTT. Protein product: CSVRESNQPQHF.

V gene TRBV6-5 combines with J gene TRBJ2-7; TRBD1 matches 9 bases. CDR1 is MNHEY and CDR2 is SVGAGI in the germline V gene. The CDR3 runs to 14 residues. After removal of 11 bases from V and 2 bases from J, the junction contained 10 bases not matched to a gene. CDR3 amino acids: CAVAGGTGPYEQYF. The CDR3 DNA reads TGTGCCGTCGCCGGCGGGACAGGGCCCTACGAGCAGTACTTC.

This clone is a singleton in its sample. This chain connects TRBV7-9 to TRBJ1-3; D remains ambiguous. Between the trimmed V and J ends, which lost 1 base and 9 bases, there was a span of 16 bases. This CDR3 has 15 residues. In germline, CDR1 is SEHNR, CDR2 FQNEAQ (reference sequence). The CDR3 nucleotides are TGTGCCAGCAGCTTAGGCGGGCCTTTGGGAGCCACCATATATTTT. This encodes CASSLGGPLGATIYF.

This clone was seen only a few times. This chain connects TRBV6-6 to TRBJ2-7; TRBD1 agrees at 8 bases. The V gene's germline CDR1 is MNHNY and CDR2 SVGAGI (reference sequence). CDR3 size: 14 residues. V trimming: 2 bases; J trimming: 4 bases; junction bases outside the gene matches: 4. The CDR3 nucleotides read TGTGCCAGCAGTTACCAGGGGGCCTCATACGAGCAGTACGTC. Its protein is CASSYQGASYEQYV.

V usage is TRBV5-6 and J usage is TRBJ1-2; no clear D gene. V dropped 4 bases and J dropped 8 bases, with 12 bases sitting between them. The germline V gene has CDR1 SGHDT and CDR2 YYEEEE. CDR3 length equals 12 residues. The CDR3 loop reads CASSRGFRGYTF. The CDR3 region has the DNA TGTGCCAGCAGCAGAGGGTTTCGGGGCTACACCTTC. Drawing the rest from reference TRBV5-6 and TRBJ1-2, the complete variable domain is DAGVTQSPTHLIKTRGQQVTLRCSPKSGHDTVSWYQQALGQGPQFIFQYYEEEERQRGNFPDRFSGHQFPNYSSELNVNALLLGDSALYLCASSRGFRGYTFGSGTRLTVV.

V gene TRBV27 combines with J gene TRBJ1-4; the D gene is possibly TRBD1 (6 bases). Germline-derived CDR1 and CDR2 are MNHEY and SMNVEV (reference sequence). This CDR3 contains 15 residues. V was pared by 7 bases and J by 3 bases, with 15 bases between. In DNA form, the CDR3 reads TGTGCCAGCACCCCGAGGGGGAGAGCTAATGAAAAACTGTTTTTT. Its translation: CASTPRGRANEKLFF.

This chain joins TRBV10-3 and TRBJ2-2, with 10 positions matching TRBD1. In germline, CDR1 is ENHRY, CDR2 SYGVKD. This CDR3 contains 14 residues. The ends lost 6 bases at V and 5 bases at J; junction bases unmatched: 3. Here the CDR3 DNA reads TGTGCCATCAGGGGGACAGGGGTTACCGGGGAGCTGTTTTTT. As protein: CAIRGTGVTGELFF.

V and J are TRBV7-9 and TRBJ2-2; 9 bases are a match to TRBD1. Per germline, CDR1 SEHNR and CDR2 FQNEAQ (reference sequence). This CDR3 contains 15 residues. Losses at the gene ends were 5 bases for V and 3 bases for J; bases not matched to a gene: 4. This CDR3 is CASSTQGAYTGELFF. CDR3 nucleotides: TGTGCCAGCAGCACACAGGGGGCGTACACCGGGGAGCTGTTTTTT.

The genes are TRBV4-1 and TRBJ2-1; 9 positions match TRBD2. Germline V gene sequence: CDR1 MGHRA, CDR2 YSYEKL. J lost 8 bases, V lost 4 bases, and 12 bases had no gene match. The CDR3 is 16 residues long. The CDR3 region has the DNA TGCGCCAGCAGCCGAAAGGTCGGGACTAGCACCCATGAGCAGTTCTTC. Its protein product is CASSRKVGTSTHEQFF.

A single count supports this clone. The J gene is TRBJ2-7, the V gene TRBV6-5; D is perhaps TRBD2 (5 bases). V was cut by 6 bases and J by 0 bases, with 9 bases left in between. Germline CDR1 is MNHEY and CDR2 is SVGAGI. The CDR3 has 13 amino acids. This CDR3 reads CASSEGASYEQYF. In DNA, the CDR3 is TGTGCCAGCAGCGAGGGTGCCTCCTACGAGCAGTACTTC.

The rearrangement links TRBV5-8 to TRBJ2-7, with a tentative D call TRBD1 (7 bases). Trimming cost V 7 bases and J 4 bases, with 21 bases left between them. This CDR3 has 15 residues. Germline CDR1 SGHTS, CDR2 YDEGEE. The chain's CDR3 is CASGRRGTVQYEQYF. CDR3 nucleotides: TGTGCCAGCGGAAGACGCGGGACAGTCCAATACGAGCAGTACTTC. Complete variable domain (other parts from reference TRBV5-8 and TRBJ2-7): EAGVTQSPTHLIKTRGQQATLRCSPISGHTSVYWYQQALGLGLQFLLWYDEGEERNRGNFPPRFSGRQFPNYSSELNVNALELEDSALYLCASGRRGTVQYEQYFGPGTRLTVT.

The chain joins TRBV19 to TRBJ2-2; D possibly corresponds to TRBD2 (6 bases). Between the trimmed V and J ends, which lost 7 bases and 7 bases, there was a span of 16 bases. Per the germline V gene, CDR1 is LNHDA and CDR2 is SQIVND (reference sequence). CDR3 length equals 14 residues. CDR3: CASTGLLWGGELFF. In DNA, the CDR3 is TGTGCCAGTACGGGACTTCTCTGGGGCGGGGAGCTGTTTTTT.

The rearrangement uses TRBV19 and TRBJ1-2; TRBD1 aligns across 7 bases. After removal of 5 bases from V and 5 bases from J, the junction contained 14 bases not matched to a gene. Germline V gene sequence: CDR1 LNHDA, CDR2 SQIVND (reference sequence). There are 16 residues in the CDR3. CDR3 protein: CASSPDDRDPFYGYTF. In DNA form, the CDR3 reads TGTGCCAGTAGTCCTGACGACAGGGATCCTTTTTATGGCTACACCTTC.

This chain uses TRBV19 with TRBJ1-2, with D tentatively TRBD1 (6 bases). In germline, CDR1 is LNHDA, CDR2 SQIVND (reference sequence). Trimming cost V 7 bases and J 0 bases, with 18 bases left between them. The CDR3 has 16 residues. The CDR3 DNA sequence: TGTGCCAGTAACCGGGACAAGGTGACTTCTAACTATGGCTACACCTTC. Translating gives CASNRDKVTSNYGYTF. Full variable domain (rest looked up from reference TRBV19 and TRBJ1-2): DGGITQSPKYLFRKEGQNVTLSCEQNLNHDAMYWYRQDPGQGLRLIYYSQIVNDFQKGDIAEGYSVSREKKESFPLTVTSAQKNPTAFYLCASNRDKVTSNYGYTFGSGTRLTVV.

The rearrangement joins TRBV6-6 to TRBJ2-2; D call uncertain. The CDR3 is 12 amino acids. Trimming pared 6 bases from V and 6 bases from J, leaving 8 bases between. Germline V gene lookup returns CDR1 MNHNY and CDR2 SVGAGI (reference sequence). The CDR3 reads CASSPSAGELFF. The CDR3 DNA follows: TGTGCCAGCAGCCCCAGTGCCGGGGAGCTGTTTTTT.

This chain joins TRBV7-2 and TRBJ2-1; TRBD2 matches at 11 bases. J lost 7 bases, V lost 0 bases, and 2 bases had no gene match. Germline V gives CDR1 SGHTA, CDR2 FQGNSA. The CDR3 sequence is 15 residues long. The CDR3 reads CASSLAPSGRNEQFF. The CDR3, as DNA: TGTGCCAGCAGCTTAGCGCCTAGCGGGAGGAATGAGCAGTTCTTC.

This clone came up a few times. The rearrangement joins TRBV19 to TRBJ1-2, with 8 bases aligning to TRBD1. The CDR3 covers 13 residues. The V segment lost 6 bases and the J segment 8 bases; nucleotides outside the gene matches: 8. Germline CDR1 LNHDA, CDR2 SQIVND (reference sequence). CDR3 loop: CASRSHRGNGYTF. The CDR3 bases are TGTGCCAGTAGATCCCACAGGGGGAACGGCTACACCTTC.

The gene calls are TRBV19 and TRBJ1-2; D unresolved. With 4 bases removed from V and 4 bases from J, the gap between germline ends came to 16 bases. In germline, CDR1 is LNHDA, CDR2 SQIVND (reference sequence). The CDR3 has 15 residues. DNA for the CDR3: TGTGCCAGTAGTAATGGACTCGGCGGATCCTATGGCTACACCTTC. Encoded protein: CASSNGLGGSYGYTF.

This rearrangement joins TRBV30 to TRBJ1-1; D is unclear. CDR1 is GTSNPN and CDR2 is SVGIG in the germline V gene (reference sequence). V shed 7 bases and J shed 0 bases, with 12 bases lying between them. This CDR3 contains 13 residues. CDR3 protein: CASPASLNTEAFF. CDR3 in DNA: TGTGCCTCCCCCGCCAGCTTGAACACTGAAGCTTTCTTT.

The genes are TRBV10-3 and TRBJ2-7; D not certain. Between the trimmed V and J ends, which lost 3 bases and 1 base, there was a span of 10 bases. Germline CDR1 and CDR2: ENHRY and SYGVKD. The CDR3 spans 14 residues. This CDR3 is CAISDRGESYEQYF. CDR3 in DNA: TGTGCCATCAGTGACCGAGGTGAATCCTACGAGCAGTACTTC.

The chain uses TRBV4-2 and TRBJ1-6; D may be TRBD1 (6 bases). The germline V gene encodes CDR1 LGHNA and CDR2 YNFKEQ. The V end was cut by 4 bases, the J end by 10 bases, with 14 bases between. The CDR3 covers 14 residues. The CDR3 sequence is CASSLEGGRSPLHF. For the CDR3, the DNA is TGTGCCAGCAGCCTAGAGGGGGGCCGGTCACCCCTCCACTTT.

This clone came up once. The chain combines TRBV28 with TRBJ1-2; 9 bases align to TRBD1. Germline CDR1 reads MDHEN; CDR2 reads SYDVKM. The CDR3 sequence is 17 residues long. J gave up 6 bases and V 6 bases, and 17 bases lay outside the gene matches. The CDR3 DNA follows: TGTGCCAGCAGCCACCCCGCAGGGACAGGGATTTCGGATGGCTACACCTTC. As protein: CASSHPAGTGISDGYTF.

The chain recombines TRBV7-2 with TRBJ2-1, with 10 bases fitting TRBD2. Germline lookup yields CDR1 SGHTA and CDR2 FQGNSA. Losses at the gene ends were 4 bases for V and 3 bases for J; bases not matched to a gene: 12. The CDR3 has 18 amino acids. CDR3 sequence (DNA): TGTGCCAGCAGCTGGAGGCCCCTAGCGGGAGTGCGCTACAATGAGCAGTTCTTC. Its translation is CASSWRPLAGVRYNEQFF.

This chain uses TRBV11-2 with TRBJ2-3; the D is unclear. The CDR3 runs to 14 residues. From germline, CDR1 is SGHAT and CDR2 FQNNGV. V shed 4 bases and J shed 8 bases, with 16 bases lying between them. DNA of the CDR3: TGTGCCAGCAGCTCCTTTACACACGCCGGTACGCAGTATTTT. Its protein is CASSSFTHAGTQYF.

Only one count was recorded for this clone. CDR3 sequence reads: CASSRPGGGAAGELFF. In nucleotides, the CDR3 is TGTGCCAGCAGCCGACCTGGCGGGGGGGCCGCCGGGGAGCTGTTTTTT. The rearrangement links TRBV4-2 to TRBJ2-2; 9 bases are a match to TRBD2. CDR1 and CDR2 from the germline V gene are LGHNA and YNFKEQ. This CDR3 comprises 16 residues. V gave up 4 bases and J gave up 6 bases; unmatched junction bases: 9.

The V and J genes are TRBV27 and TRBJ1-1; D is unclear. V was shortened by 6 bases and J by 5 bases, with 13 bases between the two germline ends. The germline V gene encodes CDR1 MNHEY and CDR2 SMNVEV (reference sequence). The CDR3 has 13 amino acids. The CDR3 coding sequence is TGTGCCAGCAGAGAAGGACTTTGGACTGAAGCTTTCTTT. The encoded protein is CASREGLWTEAFF.

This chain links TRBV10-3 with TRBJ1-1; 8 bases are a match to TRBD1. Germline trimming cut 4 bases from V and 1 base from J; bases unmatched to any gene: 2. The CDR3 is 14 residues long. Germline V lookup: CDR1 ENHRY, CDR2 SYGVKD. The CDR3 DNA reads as TGTGCCATCAGTGCCGACAGGGGGAACACTGAAGCTTTCTTT. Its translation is CAISADRGNTEAFF.

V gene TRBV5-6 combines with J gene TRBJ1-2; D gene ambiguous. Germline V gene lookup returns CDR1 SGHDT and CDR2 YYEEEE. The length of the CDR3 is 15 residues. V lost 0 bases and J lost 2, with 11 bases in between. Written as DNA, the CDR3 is TGTGCCAGCAGCTTGGATCCCAGAACCAACTATGGCTACACCTTC. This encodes CASSLDPRTNYGYTF.